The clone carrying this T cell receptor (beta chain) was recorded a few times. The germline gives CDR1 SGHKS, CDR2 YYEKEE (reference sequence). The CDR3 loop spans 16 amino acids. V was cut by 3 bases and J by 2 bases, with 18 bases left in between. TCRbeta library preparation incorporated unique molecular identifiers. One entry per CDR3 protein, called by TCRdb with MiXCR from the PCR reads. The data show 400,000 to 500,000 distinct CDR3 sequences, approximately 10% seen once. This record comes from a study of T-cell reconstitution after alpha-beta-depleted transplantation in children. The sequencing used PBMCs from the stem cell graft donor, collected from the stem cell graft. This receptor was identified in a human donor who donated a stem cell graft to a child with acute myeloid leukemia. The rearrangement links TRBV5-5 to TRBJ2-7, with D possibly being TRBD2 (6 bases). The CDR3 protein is CASSSLGGFGTYEQYF. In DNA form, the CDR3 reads TGTGCCAGCAGCTCTCTGGGGGGATTTGGTACCTACGAGCAGTACTTC.